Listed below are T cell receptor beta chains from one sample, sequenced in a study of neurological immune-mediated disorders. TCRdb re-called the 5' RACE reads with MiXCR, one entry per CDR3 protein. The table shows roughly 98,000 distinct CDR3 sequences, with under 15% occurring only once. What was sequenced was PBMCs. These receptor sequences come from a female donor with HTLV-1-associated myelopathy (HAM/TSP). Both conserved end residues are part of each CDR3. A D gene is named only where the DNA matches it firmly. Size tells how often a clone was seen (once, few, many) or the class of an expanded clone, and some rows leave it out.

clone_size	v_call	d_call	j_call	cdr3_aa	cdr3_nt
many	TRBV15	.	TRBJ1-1	CATSRKKGGNTEAFF	TGTGCCACCAGCAGAAAAAAAGGGGGGAACACTGAAGCTTTCTTT
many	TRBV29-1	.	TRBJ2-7	CSALGRATYEQYF	TGCAGCGCTTTAGGCAGGGCAACCTACGAGCAGTACTTC
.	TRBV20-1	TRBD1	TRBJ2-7	CSADRGYDEQYF	TGCAGTGCCGACAGGGGTTACGACGAGCAGTACTTC
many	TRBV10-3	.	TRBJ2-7	CAINHEQYF	TGTGCCATCAACCACGAGCAGTACTTC
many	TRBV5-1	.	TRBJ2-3	CATSDAVLTDTQYF	TGCGCCACCTCAGACGCAGTACTCACAGATACGCAGTATTTT
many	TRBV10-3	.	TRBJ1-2	CAISGVREGGYTF	TGTGCCATCAGTGGAGTGAGGGAAGGAGGCTACACCTTC
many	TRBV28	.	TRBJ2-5	CASTSSASGQGKTQYF	TGTGCCAGCACCTCCTCTGCTTCGGGGCAGGGGAAGACCCAGTACTTC
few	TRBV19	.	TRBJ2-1	CASSIGSGTYNEQFF	TGTGCCAGTAGTATCGGGTCAGGGACCTACAATGAGCAGTTCTTC
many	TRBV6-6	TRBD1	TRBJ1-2	CASSYRQGVNYGYTF	TGTGCCAGCAGTTACCGACAGGGTGTTAACTATGGCTACACCTTC
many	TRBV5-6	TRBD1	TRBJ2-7	CASSLTGTGEHEQYF	TGTGCCAGCAGCTTGACCGGGACAGGGGAGCACGAGCAGTACTTC
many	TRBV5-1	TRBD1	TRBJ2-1	CASSLRDRIYNEQFF	TGCGCCAGCAGCCTCCGGGACAGGATCTACAATGAGCAGTTCTTC
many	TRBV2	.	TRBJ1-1	CASSLLRAGAEAFF	TGTGCCAGCAGTCTCCTCCGGGCTGGCGCTGAAGCTTTCTTT
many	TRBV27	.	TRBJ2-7	CATADSFYEQYF	TGTGCCACGGCGGACAGCTTTTACGAGCAGTACTTC
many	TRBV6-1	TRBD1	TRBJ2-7	CASRGDRLYEQYF	TGTGCCAGCAGAGGGGACAGACTCTACGAGCAGTACTTC
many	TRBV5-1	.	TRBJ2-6	CASSYGHTGANVLTF	TGCGCCAGCAGCTACGGACACACTGGGGCCAACGTCCTGACTTTC
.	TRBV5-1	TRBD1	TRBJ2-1	CASNPGQWSYNEQFF	TGCGCCAGCAACCCGGGACAGTGGTCCTACAATGAGCAGTTCTTC
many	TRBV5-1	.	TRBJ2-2	CASSLAGWNTGELFF	TGCGCCAGCAGCTTGGCGGGGTGGAACACCGGGGAGCTGTTTTTT
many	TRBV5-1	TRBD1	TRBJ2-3	CASSLDRGADTQYF	TGCGCCAGCAGCCTAGACAGGGGGGCAGATACGCAGTATTTT
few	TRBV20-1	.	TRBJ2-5	CSATKPGQETQYF	TGCAGTGCTACAAAGCCGGGACAAGAGACCCAGTACTTC
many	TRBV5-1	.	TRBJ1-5	CASSLALGSKAFQPQHF	TGCGCCAGCAGCTTGGCACTGGGATCAAAAGCCTTTCAGCCCCAGCATTTT
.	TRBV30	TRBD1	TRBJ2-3	CAWSGQGQGTDTQYF	TGTGCCTGGAGCGGACAGGGTCAGGGCACAGATACGCAGTATTTT
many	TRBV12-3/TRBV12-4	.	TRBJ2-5	CASSLKGIETQYF	TGTGCCAGCAGTTTAAAGGGGATCGAGACCCAGTACTTC
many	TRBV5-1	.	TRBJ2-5	CASSAGNDILETQYF	TGCGCCAGCAGCGCGGGCAACGACATCCTGGAGACCCAGTACTTC
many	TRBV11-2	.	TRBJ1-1	CASSSFGGVEAFF	TGTGCCAGCAGCTCCTTTGGGGGAGTTGAAGCTTTCTTT
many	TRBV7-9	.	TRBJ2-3	CASGKADTQYF	TGTGCCAGCGGCAAGGCAGATACGCAGTATTTT
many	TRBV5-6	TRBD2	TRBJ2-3	CASSQIAGGTDTQYF	TGTGCCAGCAGCCAAATAGCGGGGGGCACAGATACGCAGTATTTT
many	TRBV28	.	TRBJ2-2	CASSSGTTNTGELFF	TGTGCCAGCAGTTCCGGGACAACGAACACCGGGGAGCTGTTTTTT
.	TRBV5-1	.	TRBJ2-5	CASSLYQTQYF	TGCGCCAGCAGCTTGTATCAAACCCAGTACTTC
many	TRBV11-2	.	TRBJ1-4	CASSLDAGKLFF	TGTGCCAGCAGCTTAGATGCGGGAAAACTGTTTTTT
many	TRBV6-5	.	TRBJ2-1	CASSYSGLPGNEQFF	TGTGCCAGCAGTTACTCGGGCTTACCGGGCAATGAGCAGTTCTTC
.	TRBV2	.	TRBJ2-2	CASSTHGLAGELFF	TGTGCCAGCAGTACGCACGGGTTAGCCGGGGAGCTGTTTTTT
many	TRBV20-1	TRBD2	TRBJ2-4	CSVQSGGAGKNIQYF	TGCAGTGTACAGAGCGGGGGGGCAGGCAAAAACATTCAGTACTTC
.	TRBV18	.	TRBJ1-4	CASSPGANEKLFF	TGTGCCAGCTCCCCGGGGGCTAATGAAAAACTGTTTTTT
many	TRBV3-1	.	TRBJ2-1	CASSQDPAGTGFF	TGTGCCAGCAGCCAAGATCCCGCAGGGACGGGATTCTTC
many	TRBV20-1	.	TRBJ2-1	CSASLAYWTQSSYNEQFF	TGCAGTGCTAGTCTGGCGTATTGGACCCAAAGCTCCTACAATGAGCAGTTCTTC
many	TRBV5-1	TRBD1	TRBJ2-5	CASSLAGQGETQYF	TGCGCCAGCAGCTTGGCGGGACAGGGGGAGACCCAGTACTTC
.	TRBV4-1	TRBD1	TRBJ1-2	CASSPGQDQAGYTF	TGCGCCAGCAGCCCGGGACAGGATCAGGCGGGCTACACCTTC
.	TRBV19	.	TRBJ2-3	CATYGGGARTDTQYF	TGTGCCACTTACGGAGGGGGGGCCCGCACAGATACGCAGTATTTT
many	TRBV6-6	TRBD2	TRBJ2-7	CASSYAGGPAEQYF	TGTGCCAGCAGTTACGCGGGGGGCCCCGCCGAGCAGTACTTC
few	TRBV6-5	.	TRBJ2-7	CASSYSDSRSSYEQYF	TGTGCCAGCAGTTACTCAGACTCGAGGAGCTCCTACGAGCAGTACTTC
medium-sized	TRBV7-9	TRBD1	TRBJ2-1	CASSLVGQGSNEQFF	TGTGCCAGCAGCTTAGTGGGACAGGGGTCCAATGAGCAGTTCTTC
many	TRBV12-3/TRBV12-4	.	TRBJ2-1	CASSFYSSYNEQFF	TGTGCCAGCAGTTTCTACAGCTCCTACAATGAGCAGTTCTTC
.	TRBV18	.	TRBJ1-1	CASSPPTTGAFF	TGTGCCAGCTCACCACCGACAACGGGGGCTTTCTTT
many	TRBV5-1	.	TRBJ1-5	CASSLGAERNQPQHF	TGCGCCAGCAGCTTGGGGGCCGAGCGGAATCAGCCCCAGCATTTT
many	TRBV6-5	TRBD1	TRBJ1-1	CASRKSMGQLEAFF	TGTGCCAGCAGGAAGAGTATGGGACAGCTTGAAGCTTTCTTT